One T cell receptor delta chain is described in this entry. This clone's antigen is unknown. This may come from a read error, since a much larger clone is one base off. The CDR3 runs 21 amino acids, cysteine and phenylalanine included. Only CDR3 DNA remains: 63 bases, in frame from the first base. Trimming removed 4 bases from V and 0 bases from J; the gene matches leave 23 bases unexplained. CDR1 and CDR2, looked up from the germline V gene, are TSWWSYY and QGS. The library came from RT-PCR. The sequencer was an Illumina MiSeq. Clone calls in TCRdb were regenerated from the public reads with CATT, after which identical DNA sequences shared one row. A total of about a thousand delta-chain clones appear in this sample, under 50% of them only once. Of the sample, roughly a fifth falls within the top ten clones. The data originate from a study of gammadelta T cells in human blood (dated by TCRdb to about 2020). Study-wide findings and limitations: The study reported that microbial exposure appeared to drive polyclonal expansion of innate gamma-delta T cells immediately after birth.

The origin of this receptor is a human donor. The specimen was non-Vgamma9Vdelta2 gamma-delta T cells from infant blood. Here the chain combines TRDV1 and TRDJ1; TRDD3 matches 7 bases in the middle. Read as DNA, the sequence is TGTGCTCTTGGGGCCAGTTACTTCATCACTGCGGTGGGGGACCACACCGATAAACTCATCTTT. Its translation reads: CALGASYFITAVGDHTDKLIF.